The entry below describes one TCR beta chain. What it recognizes is unknown. This record belongs to a study of T cells in Graves' hyperthyroidism and ophthalmopathy. Findings of the study overall: Most expanded thyroid clonotypes above 0.001 also appeared in blood.

Germline V lookup: CDR1 MDHEN, CDR2 SYDVKM. The ends were cut back, 4 bases at V and 3 bases at J, with 6 bases in the middle. This CDR3 is 13 amino acids long. Amplified TCR beta CDR3 regions derived from RNA transcripts. Carried out on the TCR CDR3, a first-round RT-PCR used the HTBI primer set. Via MiXCR, TCRdb re-called the multiplex PCR reads, giving one row per CDR3 protein. Seen here are under 650,000 distinct CDR3 sequences, about 16% observed once, and the top ten hold around 3.9%. For the diagnoses, clinical symptoms, serum thyroxine and TRAb, thyroid ultrasound and orbital computed tomography were used. PBMCs were collected from a 10 ml volume of fresh peripheral blood.

The sequenced sample consisted of blood. The receptor was derived from a woman aged 25 to 39 with Graves' hyperthyroidism. The V gene is TRBV28, the J gene TRBJ1-4; no reliable D call. CDR3 in DNA: TGTGCCAGCAGTTGGGAGTCTAATGAAAAACTGTTTTTT. Its translation: CASSWESNEKLFF.